This entry lists 17 T cell receptor beta chains sequenced from one sample in a study of T-cell memory formation after mild COVID-19. TCRdb re-derived calls from the 5' RACE reads in MiXCR, one entry per CDR3 protein. Found here are 250,000 to 300,000 distinct CDR3 sequences, 15% to 20% of them singletons; the top ten hold roughly 24%. Specimen: PBMCs or a T cell subset sorted from them (not recorded which). These receptor sequences come from a man aged 18 to 29 who had mild COVID-19 (a few samples of this study predate the infection). Cell type and time point are not known.

This clonotype was seen ten or more times. The chain uses TRBV20-1 and TRBJ1-5; D might be TRBD1 (6 bases). The CDR3 consists of 13 residues. CDR1 DFQATT and CDR2 SNEGSKA come from the germline V gene (reference sequence). The V gene lost 1 base and the J gene lost 2 bases, with 6 bases spanning the gap. CDR3 nucleotides: TGCAGTGCTAGAGGACAGGGCAATCAGCCCCAGCATTTT. It encodes CSARGQGNQPQHF.

This clonotype was found many times. This chain uses TRBV18 with TRBJ1-4; a possible D gene is TRBD1 (5 bases). The V end lost 6 bases, the J end lost 6 bases, and 14 bases lay between the germline ends. The CDR3 runs to 14 residues. From germline, CDR1 is KGHSH and CDR2 LQKENI. The DNA for the CDR3 is TGTGCCAGCTCCCCTCGCCCGGGGGATGAAAAACTGTTTTTT. Its protein is CASSPRPGDEKLFF.

The CDR3, as DNA: TGTGCCACCAGGATCAGGACACTCGCCAACTATGGCTACACCTTC. This translates into CATRIRTLANYGYTF. The J gene is TRBJ1-2, the V gene TRBV24-1, with D tentatively TRBD1 (5 bases). CDR1 KGHDR and CDR2 SFDVKD come from the germline V gene. The CDR3 length is 15 residues. Between the trimmed V and J ends, which lost 7 bases and 2 bases, there was a span of 16 bases.

This clonotype was counted only a few times. The chain employs TRBV11-2 and TRBJ2-7, with TRBD2 identical over 10 bases. Trimming at V came to 3 bases and at J to 4 bases, leaving 6 bases not matched to a gene. The CDR3 length is 15 residues. CDR1 and CDR2 from the germline V gene are SGHAT and FQNNGV. The CDR3 nucleotides read TGTGCCAGCAGCTTGGTGCCTAGCGGGGGTTACGAGCAGTACGTC. As protein: CASSLVPSGGYEQYV.

This sequence joins TRBV2 and TRBJ2-3; tentative D call: TRBD2 (5 bases). The CDR3 runs 12 residues. V was shortened by 7 bases and J by 4 bases, with 9 bases between the two germline ends. Germline loops: CDR1 SNHLY, CDR2 FYNNEI. This chain's CDR3 is CASTERADTQYF. In DNA form, the CDR3 reads TGTGCCAGCACAGAGAGGGCAGATACGCAGTATTTT.

In this sample, this clonotype turned up a few times. The rearrangement links TRBV29-1 to TRBJ2-2, with D perhaps TRBD1 (5 bases). V was clipped by 6 bases and J by 5 bases, with 13 bases between them. Germline CDR1 reads SQVTM; CDR2 reads ANQGSEA. The CDR3 is 13 residues long. This chain's CDR3 is CSVQSQGTGELFF. CDR3 coding DNA: TGCAGCGTCCAAAGTCAGGGTACCGGGGAGCTGTTTTTT.

This clonotype occurred a few times. The genes are TRBV9 and TRBJ1-5; D is perhaps TRBD1 (5 bases). Germline CDR1 and CDR2: SGDLS and YYNGEE. This CDR3 spans 15 amino acids. V lost 3 bases and J 1 base, leaving 11 bases between the germline ends. CDR3 amino acids: CASSAGGGSNQPQHF. For the CDR3, the DNA is TGTGCCAGCAGCGCCGGTGGGGGAAGCAATCAGCCCCAGCATTTT.

The table lists this clonotype with a few counts. The V call is TRBV4-3, the J call TRBJ1-1; no firm D call. The CDR3 consists of 12 residues. CDR1 is LGHNA and CDR2 is YSLEER in the germline V gene. The ends were cut back, 4 bases at V and 7 bases at J, with 10 bases in the middle. The CDR3: CASSLASGEAFF. In DNA form, the CDR3 reads TGCGCCAGCAGCCTAGCGTCAGGTGAAGCTTTCTTT.

Worth noting for this clonotype: A read error may explain this, as a much larger clone is one base away. The rearrangement joins TRBV20-1 to TRBJ1-1, with a weak D call TRBD1 (6 bases). With 4 bases removed from V and 0 bases from J, the gap between germline ends came to 9 bases. This CDR3 region has 13 residues. Germline CDR1 and CDR2: DFQATT and SNEGSKA (reference sequence). The DNA for the CDR3 is TGCAGTGCTACGGGGGACATGAACACTGAAGCTTTCTTT. Its protein is CSATGDMNTEAFF.

The chain recombines TRBV9 with TRBJ1-2; weak D call: TRBD1 (5 bases). V was pared by 5 bases and J by 4 bases, with 12 bases between. The CDR3 length is 13 residues. In germline, CDR1 is SGDLS, CDR2 YYNGEE. The DNA for the CDR3 is TGTGCCAGCAGTCCCGCAGGGTCCTATGGCTACACCTTC. Translating it yields CASSPAGSYGYTF.

V is TRBV7-2 and J is TRBJ2-3; 11 nucleotides line up with TRBD1. Germline CDR1 is SGHTA and CDR2 is FQGNSA. Trimming at V came to 3 bases and at J to 5 bases, leaving 7 bases not matched to a gene. There are 16 residues in the CDR3. The CDR3, as DNA: TGTGCCAGCAGCTTCGCCGGGACAGGGGGTATAGATACGCAGTATTTT. It encodes CASSFAGTGGIDTQYF.

This clonotype was counted between two and nine times. The chain is built from TRBV7-6 and TRBJ2-1; no definite D call. The V and J ends lost 5 bases and 9 bases respectively, with 8 bases between them. Germline CDR1 is SGHVS and CDR2 is FNYEAQ. The CDR3 totals 11 residues. The CDR3 here is CASSLGTEQFF. Here the CDR3 DNA reads TGTGCCAGCAGCCTGGGCACTGAGCAGTTCTTC.

The chain combines TRBV6-6 with TRBJ2-2; 10 nucleotides line up with TRBD1. Per germline, CDR1 MNHNY and CDR2 SVGAGI (reference sequence). The V segment lost 0 bases and the J segment 6 bases; nucleotides outside the gene matches: 7. This CDR3 is built from 17 residues. The chain's CDR3 is CASSYSRTGGFPGELFF. In DNA form, the CDR3 reads TGTGCCAGCAGTTACTCAAGGACAGGGGGATTCCCCGGGGAGCTGTTTTTT.

There are a few counts of this clonotype. The CDR3 region has the DNA TGTGCCAGCAGCTTTCGGCAGGTTGATTCCTACGAGCAGTACTTC. Translated, it gives CASSFRQVDSYEQYF. The rearrangement uses TRBV13 and TRBJ2-7; D not resolved. Per the germline V gene, CDR1 is PRHDT and CDR2 is FYEKMQ (reference sequence). V shed 3 bases and J shed 1 base, with 13 bases lying between them. The CDR3 totals 15 residues.

This clonotype was counted only a few times. This sequence joins TRBV7-2 and TRBJ1-6; D unclear. Per the germline V gene, CDR1 is SGHTA and CDR2 is FQGNSA. This CDR3 spans 15 amino acids. Trimming left V 1 base short and J 6 bases short, with 10 bases between. This chain's CDR3 is CASSLGPRGNSPLHF. The CDR3 coding sequence is TGTGCCAGCAGCTTAGGGCCTCGTGGTAATTCACCCCTCCACTTT.

The chain uses TRBV7-3 and TRBJ2-7; D tentatively fits TRBD1 or TRBD2 (6 bases each). The V gene lost 1 base and the J gene lost 2 bases, with 15 bases spanning the gap. The V gene's germline CDR1 is SGHTA and CDR2 FQGTGA. CDR3 size: 16 residues. CDR3 amino acids: CASSLKGGRETYEQYV. For the CDR3, the DNA is TGTGCCAGCAGCTTAAAGGGGGGTCGGGAGACCTACGAGCAGTACGTC.

A few counts support this clonotype. The chain's CDR3 is CASSYSSRGPYGYTF. CDR3 sequence (DNA): TGTGCCAGCAGTTACTCGAGCAGGGGGCCATATGGCTACACCTTC. This sequence joins TRBV6-5 and TRBJ1-2; 8 positions agree with TRBD1. Germline lookup yields CDR1 MNHEY and CDR2 SVGAGI. The CDR3 is 15 residues long. The V gene end was trimmed by 0 bases and the J gene end by 5 bases; junction bases not matched to a gene: 5.